This T cell receptor beta chain was profiled in a study of cytomegalovirus exposure and HLA in healthy donors. Overall study results and limits: Among TCR sequences, most were rare, though some public TCRs appeared in many donors. The CMV antigen specificity of a few CMV-associated chains was confirmed through in vitro analysis. A list of approximately 150 TCR beta chains associated with cytomegalovirus was given.

For this clone: What it binds is not known.

Using immunoSEQ multiplex PCR, the repertoire was profiled, and TCRdb retains in-frame clones only, with some absent. The top ten hold over 1.5% of the sample, which has 45,000 to 65,000 clones, 93% seen once. Germline V CDR1 and CDR2: SGHTA, FQGTGA. The CDR3 totals 16 residues. The ends lost 5 bases at V and 6 bases at J; junction bases unmatched: 8. This chain links TRBV7-3 with TRBJ1-6, with 9 nucleotides matching TRBD1. The source is a woman between 18 and 30 years old in good health and CMV-seropositive. Sequenced: PBMCs. The CDR3 protein is CASSLKGQGSNSPLHF. CDR3 sequence (DNA): TGTGCCAGCAGCCTAAAGGGACAGGGTAGTAATTCACCCCTCCACTTT.